Detailed here is one T cell receptor beta chain. Making cDNA involved eight separate reactions per sample. Template switching added UMIs carrying a 6-nucleotide sample barcode. TCRdb reprocessed the 5' RACE reads and stores each CDR3 protein as one record, lacking DNA. The sample has a few hundred thousand distinct CDR3 sequences; the top ten hold approximately 2.8%. The entry originates in a study of monozygotic twins with inflammatory bowel disease. The CDR3 runs to 13 residues. In germline, CDR1 is MNHEY, CDR2 SVGAGI. The template was total RNA from whole blood, with no T cell sorting. Material for sequencing was blood. The clonotype was recovered from a human donor with ulcerative colitis or Crohn's disease, or a healthy co-twin of an affected twin (not recorded which). This rearrangement joins TRBV6-5 to TRBJ2-7. The CDR3: CASSYGRLYEQYF.